This is a list of T cell receptor beta chains from one sample in a study of blood T cell repertoires in COVID-19. Assay: immunoSEQ multiplex PCR; the TCRdb copy retains only in-frame clones and omits some. The profile shows about 480,000 clones, roughly nine tenths of them singletons. Sequencing was done on a sample of peripheral blood. The origin of the receptors is a woman aged 45 to 65 with COVID-19, enrolled during active disease. CDR3s include the opening cysteine and the closing phenylalanine or tryptophan. The D gene is left open where the match is weak. The listing skips clone size in some rows; elsewhere it reads once, few, many or a size class.

clone size	V gene	D gene	J gene	CDR3 protein	CDR3 DNA
-	TRBV10-3	TRBD1	TRBJ1-6	CAISELGNRGLNSPLHF	TGTGCCATCAGTGAGTTGGGAAACAGGGGTCTTAATTCACCCCTCCACTTT
-	TRBV18	TRBD1	TRBJ2-7	CASSPPGQGSSEQYF	TGTGCCAGCTCACCACCGGGACAGGGATCCTCCGAGCAGTACTTC
-	TRBV9	-	TRBJ1-3	CASSVISASSGNTIYF	TGTGCCAGCAGCGTTATATCTGCTAGCTCTGGAAACACCATATATTTT
-	TRBV10-1	TRBD2	TRBJ2-1	CASSESASGGNEQFF	TGCGCCAGCAGTGAGTCGGCTAGCGGGGGCAATGAGCAGTTCTTC
-	TRBV11-2	TRBD2	TRBJ2-3	CASSFVPRGLFTDTQYF	TGTGCCAGCAGCTTTGTTCCGCGGGGGTTGTTCACAGATACGCAGTATTTT
once	TRBV2	-	TRBJ2-5	CASHTPDSRWETQYF	TGTGCCAGCCACACCCCGGACTCAAGATGGGAGACCCAGTACTTC
-	TRBV4-1	TRBD2	TRBJ2-5	CASSQDIGTSGARETQYF	TGCGCCAGCAGCCAAGATATTGGGACTAGCGGTGCCCGCGAGACCCAGTACTTC
-	TRBV9	-	TRBJ2-3	CASSSSSGRQRTDTQYF	TGTGCCAGCAGCTCATCTTCGGGGAGGCAGCGCACAGATACGCAGTATTTT
-	TRBV10-1	-	TRBJ2-6	CASSEGGSGANVLTF	TGCGCCAGCAGTGAGGGGGGGTCTGGGGCCAACGTCCTGACTTTC
-	TRBV5-4	TRBD2	TRBJ2-2	CASSGRAGELFF	TGTGCCAGCAGCGGGAGGGCCGGGGAGCTGTTTTTT
few	TRBV7-2	-	TRBJ1-4	CASSLGGRGNEKLFF	TGTGCCAGCAGCTTAGGAGGCAGGGGAAACGAAAAACTGTTTTTT
-	TRBV7-2	-	TRBJ2-1	CASSFLYEQFF	TGTGCCAGCAGCTTCTTATATGAGCAGTTCTTC
-	TRBV27	-	TRBJ2-3	CASSSTTESTDTQYF	TGTGCCAGCAGTTCTACGACGGAGAGCACAGATACGCAGTATTTT
-	TRBV12-3/TRBV12-4	-	TRBJ1-6	CASSQLNSPLHF	TGTGCCAGCAGCCAACTTAATTCACCCCTCCACTTT
-	TRBV5-1	-	TRBJ2-2	CASSFNTGTNTGELFF	TGCGCCAGCAGCTTTAACACCGGGACAAACACCGGGGAGCTGTTTTTT
once	TRBV28	TRBD2	TRBJ2-5	CASSHYRGGQETQYF	TGTGCCAGCAGCCATTATCGGGGGGGCCAAGAGACCCAGTACTTC
-	TRBV5-1	-	TRBJ2-3	CASSLAGTRSSTDTQYF	TGCGCCAGCAGCTTGGCCGGGACACGGTCTAGCACAGATACGCAGTATTTT
few	TRBV24-1	TRBD1	TRBJ1-2	CATSDSGQGGRGGYTF	TGTGCCACCAGTGATTCGGGACAGGGAGGTAGGGGTGGCTACACCTTC
-	TRBV28	TRBD2	TRBJ2-1	CASSRSGGYYNEQFF	TGTGCCAGCAGCCGTAGCGGGGGCTACTACAATGAGCAGTTCTTC
-	TRBV5-4	-	TRBJ1-1	CASSFYATEAFF	TGTGCCAGCAGCTTCTATGCCACTGAAGCTTTCTTT
-	TRBV6-5	-	TRBJ1-1	CASNHAGNTEAFF	TGTGCCAGCAATCATGCAGGGAACACTGAAGCTTTCTTT
-	TRBV19	TRBD2	TRBJ2-3	CASSMFSGGAIASTDTQYF	TGTGCCAGTAGTATGTTTAGCGGGGGGGCTATTGCTAGCACAGATACGCAGTATTTT
-	TRBV5-1	-	TRBJ1-3	CASRTGSGNTIYF	TGCGCCAGCAGAACAGGGTCTGGAAACACCATATATTTT
-	TRBV6-6	TRBD2	TRBJ2-1	CASSYLPGRGNEQFF	TGTGCCAGCAGTTACCTGCCCGGGAGGGGAAATGAGCAGTTCTTC
-	TRBV30	TRBD1	TRBJ1-6	CAWESSGTGYSPLHF	TGTGCCTGGGAATCCTCCGGGACAGGGTATTCACCCCTCCACTTT
-	TRBV29-1	-	TRBJ1-3	CSVEEWGVQSHNGNTIYF	TGCAGCGTTGAAGAATGGGGCGTACAGTCCCACAATGGAAACACCATATATTTT
-	TRBV3-1/TRBV3-2	TRBD2	TRBJ2-1	CASSQGIAGGPQFF	TGTGCCAGCAGCCAGGGAATAGCGGGGGGGCCTCAGTTCTTC
-	TRBV4-1	-	TRBJ1-2	CASSQLDSRWGYTF	TGCGCCAGCAGCCAACTCGACAGCCGGTGGGGCTACACCTTC
-	TRBV3-1/TRBV3-2	-	TRBJ2-5	CASSQGQGTQYF	TGTGCCAGCAGCCAGGGCCAAGGGACCCAGTACTTC
-	TRBV15	-	TRBJ2-1	CATSRDLPGGGGDEQFF	TGTGCCACTAGCAGAGATCTGCCCGGGGGCGGGGGTGATGAGCAGTTCTTC
-	TRBV6-1	-	TRBJ1-5	CASSEAGGPIDLLQHF	TGTGCCAGCAGTGAAGCGGGGGGGCCTATTGACCTGCTGCAGCATTTT
-	TRBV28	TRBD1	TRBJ2-7	CASSLWTGGVYEQYF	TGTGCCAGCAGTTTGTGGACAGGGGGCGTCTACGAGCAGTACTTC
once	TRBV25-1	TRBD1	TRBJ1-4	CASSLTGTNEKLFF	TGTGCCAGCAGTCTGACAGGGACAAATGAAAAACTGTTTTTT
-	TRBV6-6	-	TRBJ1-3	CASYGPLGGNTIYF	TGTGCCAGCTACGGCCCACTAGGAGGAAACACCATATATTTT
-	TRBV6-5	-	TRBJ2-3	CATTIDSTSTDTQYF	TGTGCCACCACGATTGACAGTACTAGCACAGATACGCAGTATTTT
-	TRBV6-4	-	TRBJ1-5	CASRNYDREQQPQHF	TGTGCCAGCCGAAACTATGACCGGGAGCAGCAGCCCCAGCATTTT
-	TRBV30	-	TRBJ1-3	CASQMGRYGNTIYF	TGTGCCAGCCAGATGGGCAGATATGGAAACACCATATATTTT
-	TRBV20-1	TRBD1	TRBJ1-2	CSARVGTADTF	TGCAGTGCTAGAGTTGGGACAGCGGACACCTTC
few	TRBV18	TRBD1	TRBJ2-1	CASSPPEGTGEQFF	TGTGCCAGCTCACCACCCGAGGGGACAGGGGAGCAGTTCTTC